The rows below give T cell receptor beta chains drawn from one sample of a study of T cells in Graves' hyperthyroidism and ophthalmopathy. TCRdb reanalysed the multiplex PCR reads using MiXCR and keeps one entry per CDR3 protein. The repertoire holds some 500,000 distinct CDR3 sequences, with approximately 14% as singletons. Sequenced sample: blood. Every receptor here comes from a woman aged 18 to 35 with Graves' hyperthyroidism. The CDR3 runs from the conserved cysteine through the conserved F or W. Each record gives: D gene, J gene, V gene, clone size, CDR3 length, CDR3 DNA, CDR3 protein. D genes are given only for firm matches. Where a row states a size, it is once, few, many or the class of an expanded clone; other rows omit it.

d_gene: .
j_gene: TRBJ1-1
v_gene: TRBV2
abundance: many
len: 13
CDR3nt: TGTGCCAGCAGTGGCGGGGTTAGGACTGAAGCTTTCTTT
CDR3aa: CASSGGVRTEAFF

d_gene: TRBD1
j_gene: TRBJ1-6
v_gene: TRBV2
abundance: .
len: 15
CDR3nt: TGTGCCAGCAGATACGAGGGACAGGGTAATTCACCCCTCCACTTT
CDR3aa: CASRYEGQGNSPLHF

d_gene: .
j_gene: TRBJ2-3
v_gene: TRBV12-3/TRBV12-4
abundance: many
len: 15
CDR3nt: TGTGCCAGCAGTTTAGAGGCCACCGGCACAGATACGCAGTATTTT
CDR3aa: CASSLEATGTDTQYF

d_gene: .
j_gene: TRBJ2-4
v_gene: TRBV7-8
abundance: .
len: 17
CDR3nt: TGTGCCAGCAGCCGCCCGGGGGGCGGGAGAGCCAAAAACATTCAGTACTTC
CDR3aa: CASSRPGGGRAKNIQYF

d_gene: TRBD1
j_gene: TRBJ1-2
v_gene: TRBV7-9
abundance: many
len: 15
CDR3nt: TGTGCCAGCAGCTTGACAGGGGGCGGTCCTTATGGCTACACCTTC
CDR3aa: CASSLTGGGPYGYTF

d_gene: .
j_gene: TRBJ2-7
v_gene: TRBV27
abundance: .
len: 15
CDR3nt: TGTGCCAGCAGTTACGCCCCGGACAGCACCTACGAGCAGTACTTC
CDR3aa: CASSYAPDSTYEQYF

d_gene: TRBD2
j_gene: TRBJ2-3
v_gene: TRBV10-3
abundance: .
len: 18
CDR3nt: TGTGCCATCATAGCTAGCGGGAGAGGGGGCGGAGGCACAGATACGCAGTATTTT
CDR3aa: CAIIASGRGGGGTDTQYF

d_gene: .
j_gene: TRBJ2-2
v_gene: TRBV5-1
abundance: few
len: 16
CDR3nt: TGCGCCAGCAGCTCCTCCGGGTCCCGGGGCACCGGGGAGCTGTTTTTT
CDR3aa: CASSSSGSRGTGELFF

d_gene: TRBD2
j_gene: TRBJ2-5
v_gene: TRBV6-1
abundance: few
len: 16
CDR3nt: TGTGCCAGCAGTGGTCTTAGCGGGACCCCCCTGGAGACCCAGTACTTC
CDR3aa: CASSGLSGTPLETQYF

d_gene: .
j_gene: TRBJ1-4
v_gene: TRBV19
abundance: .
len: 14
CDR3nt: TGTGCCAGTAGTACGGAAGAAACTAATGAAAAACTGTTTTTT
CDR3aa: CASSTEETNEKLFF

d_gene: .
j_gene: TRBJ2-3
v_gene: TRBV7-3
abundance: many
len: 16
CDR3nt: TGTGCCAGCAGCCAACGGGGGCGGGAGAGCACAGATACGCAGTATTTT
CDR3aa: CASSQRGRESTDTQYF

d_gene: TRBD1
j_gene: TRBJ2-2
v_gene: TRBV24-1
abundance: .
len: 17
CDR3nt: TGTGCCACCAGTGATCTAAAACCGGGACAGGGGACCGGGGAGCTGTTTTTT
CDR3aa: CATSDLKPGQGTGELFF

d_gene: TRBD2
j_gene: TRBJ2-2
v_gene: TRBV29-1
abundance: .
len: 14
CDR3nt: TGCAGTATAATCCGGGGGGGATCCACCGAGGAGCTGTTTTTT
CDR3aa: CSIIRGGSTEELFF

d_gene: TRBD2
j_gene: TRBJ2-1
v_gene: TRBV15
abundance: many
len: 14
CDR3nt: TGTGCCACCAGCAGTACGGCGGGAGTTTCTGAGCAGTTCTTC
CDR3aa: CATSSTAGVSEQFF

d_gene: .
j_gene: TRBJ2-3
v_gene: TRBV5-1
abundance: many
len: 18
CDR3nt: TGCGCCAGCAGCTTGGGGATGAGCGGATACTCTAGCACAGATACGCAGTATTTT
CDR3aa: CASSLGMSGYSSTDTQYF

d_gene: TRBD1
j_gene: TRBJ1-5
v_gene: TRBV10-2
abundance: many
len: 15
CDR3nt: TGCGCCAGCATGGGTAGAGGGACAGGCAATCAGCCCCAGCATTTT
CDR3aa: CASMGRGTGNQPQHF

d_gene: .
j_gene: TRBJ2-7
v_gene: TRBV7-2
abundance: many
len: 12
CDR3nt: TGTGCCAGCAGCTTAGGATTTAACGAGCAGTACTTC
CDR3aa: CASSLGFNEQYF

d_gene: TRBD1
j_gene: TRBJ2-1
v_gene: TRBV7-8
abundance: few
len: 16
CDR3nt: TGTGCCAGCAGCCCAGAGGGACAGGATAATTCATGGGAGCAGTTCTTC
CDR3aa: CASSPEGQDNSWEQFF

d_gene: .
j_gene: TRBJ1-5
v_gene: TRBV3-1
abundance: many
len: 18
CDR3nt: TGTGCCAGCAGTTTAGGGGCAGGACGGGCAGTTCTCAATCAGCCCCAGCATTTT
CDR3aa: CASSLGAGRAVLNQPQHF

d_gene: .
j_gene: TRBJ2-5
v_gene: TRBV12-3/TRBV12-4
abundance: many
len: 15
CDR3nt: TGTGCCAGCAGTTTCTTAGGAACAGGGCGTGAGACCCAGTACTTC
CDR3aa: CASSFLGTGRETQYF

d_gene: TRBD1
j_gene: TRBJ1-2
v_gene: TRBV3-1
abundance: once
len: 17
CDR3nt: TGTGCCAGCAGCCAAGGTGCGTATCGGGACAGGGAGGATGGCTACACCTTC
CDR3aa: CASSQGAYRDREDGYTF

d_gene: .
j_gene: TRBJ2-2
v_gene: TRBV24-1
abundance: many
len: 15
CDR3nt: TGTGCCACCCGTTCAACCTCGCCCCGGTCCGGGGAGCTGTTTTTT
CDR3aa: CATRSTSPRSGELFF

d_gene: TRBD1
j_gene: TRBJ1-1
v_gene: TRBV12-3/TRBV12-4
abundance: many
len: 16
CDR3nt: TGTGCCAGCAGTCTCTCCCGGGACAGAAAGAACACTGAAGCTTTCTTT
CDR3aa: CASSLSRDRKNTEAFF

d_gene: .
j_gene: TRBJ2-5
v_gene: TRBV6-1
abundance: many
len: 14
CDR3nt: TGTGCCAGCAGCGGGACGTTCACCCAAGAGACCCAGTACTTC
CDR3aa: CASSGTFTQETQYF

d_gene: .
j_gene: TRBJ2-6
v_gene: TRBV29-1
abundance: few
len: 14
CDR3nt: TGCAGCGTTGAAGGGGGGGTTGGGGCCAACGTCCTGACTTTC
CDR3aa: CSVEGGVGANVLTF

d_gene: TRBD1
j_gene: TRBJ1-6
v_gene: TRBV20-1
abundance: .
len: 14
CDR3nt: TGCAGTGCTAGGTTTCGGGACAGCTGGGGACCCCTCCACTTT
CDR3aa: CSARFRDSWGPLHF

d_gene: .
j_gene: TRBJ2-5
v_gene: TRBV3-1
abundance: many
len: 12
CDR3nt: TGTGCCAGCAGCCAAGACCCGGGGACCCAGTACTTC
CDR3aa: CASSQDPGTQYF

d_gene: TRBD2
j_gene: TRBJ2-7
v_gene: TRBV27
abundance: many
len: 17
CDR3nt: TGTGCCAGCAGTTCCGCACCGGGACTAGCGGGCCGCTACGAGCAGTACTTC
CDR3aa: CASSSAPGLAGRYEQYF

d_gene: TRBD2
j_gene: TRBJ2-1
v_gene: TRBV7-2
abundance: many
len: 15
CDR3nt: TGTGCCAGCAGCTTAGCCACTAGCGGGAACAATGAGCAGTTCTTC
CDR3aa: CASSLATSGNNEQFF